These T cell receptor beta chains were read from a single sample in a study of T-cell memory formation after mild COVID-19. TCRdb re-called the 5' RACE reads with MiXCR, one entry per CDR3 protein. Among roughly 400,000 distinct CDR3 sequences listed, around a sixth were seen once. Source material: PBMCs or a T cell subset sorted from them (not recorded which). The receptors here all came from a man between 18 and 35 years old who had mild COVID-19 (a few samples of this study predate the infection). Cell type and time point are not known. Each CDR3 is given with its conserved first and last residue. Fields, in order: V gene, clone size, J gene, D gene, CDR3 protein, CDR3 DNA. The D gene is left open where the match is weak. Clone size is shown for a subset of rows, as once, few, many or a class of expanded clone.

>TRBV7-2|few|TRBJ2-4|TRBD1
CASSSGQGSDIQYF
TGTGCCAGCAGCTCGGGACAGGGGTCAGACATTCAGTACTTC
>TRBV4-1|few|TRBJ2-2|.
CASSQPVAGELFF
TGCGCCAGCAGCCAGCCGGTGGCCGGGGAGCTGTTTTTT
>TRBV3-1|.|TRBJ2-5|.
CASSQDTSQETQYF
TGTGCCAGCAGCCAAGATACTAGTCAAGAGACCCAGTACTTC
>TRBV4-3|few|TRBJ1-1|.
CASSQVIGDEAFF
TGCGCCAGCAGCCAAGTTATCGGGGATGAAGCTTTCTTT
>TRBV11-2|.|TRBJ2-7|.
CASSLDSGSYEQYF
TGTGCCAGCAGCTTAGACAGCGGCTCCTACGAGCAGTACTTC
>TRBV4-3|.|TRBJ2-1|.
CASSQDRVYRSSYNEQFF
TGCGCCAGCAGCCAGGACCGGGTCTATAGAAGCTCCTACAATGAGCAGTTCTTC
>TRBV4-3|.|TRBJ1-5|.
CASSQDPGVGQPQHF
TGCGCCAGCAGCCAAGACCCGGGGGTAGGGCAGCCCCAGCATTTT
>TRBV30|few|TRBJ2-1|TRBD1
CAGKTGTAQNEQFF
TGTGCCGGAAAGACCGGGACAGCCCAGAATGAGCAGTTCTTC
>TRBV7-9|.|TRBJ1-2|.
CASSPRGGSLYGYTF
TGTGCCAGCAGCCCGCGCGGCGGCAGTTTATATGGCTACACCTTC
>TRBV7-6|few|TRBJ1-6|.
CASSFFLGSPLHF
TGTGCCAGCAGCTTCTTCTTAGGATCACCCCTCCACTTT
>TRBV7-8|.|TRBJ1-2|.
CASSQGPLRYGYTF
TGTGCCAGCAGCCAGGGACCTTTACGCTATGGCTACACCTTC
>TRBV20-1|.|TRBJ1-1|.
CSAPDPKGGGTAAFF
TGCAGTGCTCCCGATCCTAAGGGGGGGGGCACGGCAGCTTTCTTT
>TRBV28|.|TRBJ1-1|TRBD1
CASRHTGTGPTEAFF
TGTGCCAGCAGACATACCGGGACAGGGCCCACTGAAGCTTTCTTT
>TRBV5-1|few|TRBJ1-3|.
CASSWWGPGNTIYF
TGCGCCAGCAGCTGGTGGGGGCCTGGAAACACCATATATTTT
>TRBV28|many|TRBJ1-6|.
CASSPNVGPLHF
TGTGCCAGCAGCCCTAACGTGGGTCCCCTCCACTTT
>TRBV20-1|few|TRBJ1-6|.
CSASRTPNSPLHF
TGCAGTGCTAGTCGGACCCCGAATTCACCCCTCCACTTT
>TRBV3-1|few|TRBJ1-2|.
CASSPDSDYVYGYTF
TGTGCCAGCAGCCCCGACTCGGACTATGTCTATGGCTACACCTTC
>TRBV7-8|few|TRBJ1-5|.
CASSLDFNQPQHF
TGTGCCAGCAGCTTAGATTTCAATCAGCCCCAGCATTTT
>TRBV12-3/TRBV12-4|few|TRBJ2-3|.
CASSRRGSETFTNTQYF
TGTGCCAGCAGCCGGCGCGGGTCGGAGACTTTTACTAATACGCAGTATTTT
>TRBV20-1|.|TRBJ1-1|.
CSARDQQRRTEAFF
TGCAGTGCTAGAGATCAACAGCGGCGGACTGAAGCTTTCTTT
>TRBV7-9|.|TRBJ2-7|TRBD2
CATSGGTYEQYF
TGTGCCACCTCGGGGGGGACCTACGAGCAGTACTTC
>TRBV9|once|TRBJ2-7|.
CASSVAMDSREQYF
TGTGCCAGCAGCGTAGCTATGGACTCTCGTGAGCAGTACTTC
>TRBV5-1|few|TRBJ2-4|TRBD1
CASSIGTDKNIQYF
TGCGCCAGCAGCATAGGGACAGACAAAAACATTCAGTACTTC
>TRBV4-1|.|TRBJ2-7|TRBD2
CASSLLSGDPSYEQYF
TGCGCCAGCAGCCTACTTAGCGGGGATCCCTCCTACGAGCAGTACTTC
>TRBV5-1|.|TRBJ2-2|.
CASGRGGATGELFF
TGCGCCAGCGGCCGGGGCGGGGCTACCGGGGAGCTGTTTTTT
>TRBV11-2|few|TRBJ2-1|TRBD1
CASSLGQGAEQFF
TGTGCCAGCAGCTTAGGCCAGGGGGCTGAGCAGTTCTTC
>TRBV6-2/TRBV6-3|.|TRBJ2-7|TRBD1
CASTKPAGTGHREQYF
TGTGCCAGCACCAAACCCGCCGGGACAGGGCATCGAGAGCAGTACTTC
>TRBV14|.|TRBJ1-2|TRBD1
CASSPPGTGLSYGYTF
TGTGCCAGCAGCCCGCCCGGGACAGGGTTATCCTATGGCTACACCTTC
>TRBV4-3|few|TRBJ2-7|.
CASSQDYSYEQYF
TGCGCCAGCAGCCAAGACTATTCCTACGAGCAGTACTTC
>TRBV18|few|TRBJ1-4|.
CASSPSLGEKLFF
TGTGCCAGCTCACCATCCTTGGGAGAAAAACTGTTTTTT
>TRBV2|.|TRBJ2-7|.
CASSDTVYEQYF
TGTGCCAGCAGTGACACGGTTTACGAGCAGTACTTC
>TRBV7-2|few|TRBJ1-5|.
CASSSSGTGNQPQHF
TGTGCCAGCAGCTCCTCCGGGACTGGTAATCAGCCCCAGCATTTT
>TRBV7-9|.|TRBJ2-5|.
CASSVGAVGETQYF
TGTGCCAGCAGCGTCGGGGCCGTCGGGGAGACCCAGTACTTC
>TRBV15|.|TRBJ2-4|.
CATSRAIGNNKNIQYF
TGTGCCACCAGCAGAGCAATAGGGAACAACAAAAACATTCAGTACTTC
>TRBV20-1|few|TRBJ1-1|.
CSSPEGPSAFF
TGCAGTTCCCCAGAGGGGCCCTCGGCTTTCTTT
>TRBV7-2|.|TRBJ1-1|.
CASSLDRQTRGAFF
TGTGCCAGCAGCTTAGACAGGCAGACCCGGGGAGCTTTCTTT
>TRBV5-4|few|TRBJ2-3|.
CASSVGPPSGADTQYF
TGTGCCAGCAGCGTGGGCCCCCCAAGTGGTGCAGATACGCAGTATTTT
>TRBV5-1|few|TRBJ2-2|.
CASSLGTVRTGELFF
TGCGCCAGCAGCTTGGGGACAGTGCGCACCGGGGAGCTGTTTTTT
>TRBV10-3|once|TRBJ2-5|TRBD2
CAISEVGGGAFLETQYF
TGTGCCATCAGTGAAGTTGGCGGGGGGGCGTTTCTAGAGACCCAGTACTTC
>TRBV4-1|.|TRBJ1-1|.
CASSQAPRRTEAFF
TGCGCCAGCAGCCAAGCCCCTCGGCGGACTGAAGCTTTCTTT
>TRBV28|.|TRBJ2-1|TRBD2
CASTPGGRGVNEQFF
TGTGCCAGCACCCCGGGGGGGCGGGGGGTCAATGAGCAGTTCTTC
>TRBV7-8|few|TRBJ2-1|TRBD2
CASSLSSGLGEQFF
TGTGCCAGCAGCTTGTCTAGCGGTTTGGGTGAGCAGTTCTTC
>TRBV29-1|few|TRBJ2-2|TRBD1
CSSGTENTGELFF
TGCAGCTCCGGGACAGAGAACACCGGGGAGCTGTTTTTT
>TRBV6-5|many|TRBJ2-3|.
CASSYLASTDTQYF
TGTGCCAGCAGTTACCTAGCGAGCACAGATACGCAGTATTTT
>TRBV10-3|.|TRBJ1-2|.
CAISGAGRDGYTF
TGTGCCATCAGTGGCGCAGGGCGCGATGGCTACACCTTC
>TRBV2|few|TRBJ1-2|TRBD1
CASSWDRTLYGYTF
TGTGCCAGCAGCTGGGACAGGACGCTCTATGGCTACACCTTC